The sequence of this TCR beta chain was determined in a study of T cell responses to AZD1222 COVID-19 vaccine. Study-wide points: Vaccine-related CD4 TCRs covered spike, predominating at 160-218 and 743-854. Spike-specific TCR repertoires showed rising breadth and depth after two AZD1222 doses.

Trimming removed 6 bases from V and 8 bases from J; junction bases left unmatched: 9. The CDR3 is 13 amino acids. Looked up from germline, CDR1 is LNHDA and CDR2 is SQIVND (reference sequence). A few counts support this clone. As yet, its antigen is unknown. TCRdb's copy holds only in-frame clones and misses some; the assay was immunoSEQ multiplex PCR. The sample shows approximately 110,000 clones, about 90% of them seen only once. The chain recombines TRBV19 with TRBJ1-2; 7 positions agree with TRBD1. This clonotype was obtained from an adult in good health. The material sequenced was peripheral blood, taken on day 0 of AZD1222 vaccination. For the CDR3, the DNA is TGTGCCAGTAGGCCCACAGGGGTGGGCGGCTACACCTTC. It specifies CASRPTGVGGYTF.